One TCR beta chain is described in this entry. Its antigen is undetermined. The data derive from a study of OX40 agonist ivuxolimab in advanced cancers. At the level of the study: Patients were treated with intravenous ivuxolimab, dosed at 0.01 to 10 mg/kg and infused every 2 weeks. A mean age of about 59 years, range about 20 to 79, was recorded, and under 85% were male. Study-level points and caveats: Nonresponders included some who also had low normalized T-cell clonal expansion.

The data were produced by immunoSEQ multiplex PCR, yet TCRdb's version contains in-frame clones alone and is incomplete. In the table there are approximately 77,000 clones, 75% to 95% of which are singletons. The CDR3 consists of 13 residues. Trimming stripped 4 bases from V and 6 bases from J, with 10 bases between. Germline V gene data show CDR1 as LNHDA and CDR2 as SQIVND (reference sequence). The sample was CD4+ or CD8+ T cells sorted from blood, taken in a trial of the OX40 agonist ivuxolimab. This chain joins TRBV19 and TRBJ2-1; possible D gene TRBD1, 5 bases. This TCR came from an adult with an advanced solid tumor such as melanoma, head and neck, liver or kidney cancer. DNA of the CDR3: TGTGCCAGTAGTAAAAGGGGCCCCAATGAGCAGTTCTTC. Translating it yields CASSKRGPNEQFF.